One and the same sample provided the 18 T cell receptor beta chains below, sequenced in a study of blood T cell repertoires in COVID-19. Generated by immunoSEQ multiplex PCR, the TCRdb table keeps only in-frame clones and is missing some. This table holds over 55,000 clones, over 75% found once. Sequencing was carried out using peripheral blood. The receptors come from a human donor in a cohort sampled during active COVID-19.

The chain recombines TRBV18 with TRBJ2-3; 11 nucleotides agree with TRBD2. V shed 4 bases, J shed 3 bases, and the junction held 6 bases outside the gene matches. The CDR3 spans 16 residues. Germline V gene data show CDR1 as KGHSH and CDR2 as LQKENI. For the CDR3, the DNA is TGTGCCAGCTCACTATCTAGCGGGAGGCGGACAGATACGCAGTATTTT. It yields the protein CASSLSSGRRTDTQYF.

V and J are TRBV5-4 and TRBJ2-5; D uncertain. V was pared by 3 bases and J by 5 bases, with 8 bases between. The V gene's germline CDR1 is SGHNT and CDR2 YYREEE (reference sequence). The CDR3 sequence is 12 residues long. CDR3 in DNA: TGTGCCAGCAGCTGGCCCCATGAGACCCAGTACTTC. It encodes CASSWPHETQYF.

The J gene is TRBJ1-2, the V gene TRBV10-1; D uncertain. V was trimmed by 4 bases and J by 8 bases, leaving 11 bases between them. CDR1 is WNHNN, CDR2 SYGVQD, per germline (reference sequence). The CDR3 spans 12 residues. CDR3 loop: CASSATFDGYTF. The CDR3 coding sequence is TGCGCCAGCAGTGCGACTTTCGACGGCTACACCTTC.

This chain connects TRBV5-5 to TRBJ2-5; D unclear. Per the germline V gene, CDR1 is SGHKS and CDR2 is YYEKEE (reference sequence). V gave up 3 bases and J gave up 5 bases, with 8 bases separating them. The CDR3 covers 12 residues. The CDR3 is CASSSGGETQYF. CDR3 DNA: TGTGCCAGCAGCTCGGGTGGGGAGACCCAGTACTTC.

This chain links TRBV5-5 with TRBJ2-5; tentative D call: TRBD2 (6 bases). Germline values: CDR1 SGHKS, CDR2 YYEKEE (reference sequence). This CDR3 is built from 13 residues. V was trimmed by 5 bases and J by 7 bases, leaving 15 bases between them. The CDR3 bases are TGTGCCAGCAGGGGATCGGGAGTGGGGACCCAGTACTTC. Translating gives CASRGSGVGTQYF.

The chain employs TRBV4-3 and TRBJ1-3; a weak D match, TRBD1 (6 bases). This CDR3 is built from 16 residues. From germline, CDR1 is LGHNA and CDR2 YSLEER. The germline V and J ends were trimmed by 0 bases and 3 bases, with 12 bases remaining between them. The CDR3 protein is CASSQDSDRLGNTIYF. The DNA of the CDR3 is TGCGCCAGCAGCCAAGATTCTGACAGGCTTGGAAACACCATATATTTT.

This clone appeared once. This sequence joins TRBV20-1 and TRBJ2-7; no clear D gene. Germline CDR1 reads DFQATT; CDR2 reads SNEGSKA (reference sequence). The V gene lost 4 bases and the J gene lost 1 base, with 5 bases spanning the gap. This CDR3 comprises 11 residues. The CDR3 loop is CSATLSYEQYF. The DNA for the CDR3 is TGCAGTGCTACCCTTTCCTACGAGCAGTACTTC.

This chain connects TRBV5-6 to TRBJ2-6; TRBD1 agrees at 9 bases. Germline loops: CDR1 SGHDT, CDR2 YYEEEE. The CDR3 is 17 amino acids. Trimming removed 4 bases from V and 0 bases from J; junction bases left unmatched: 5. The CDR3 coding sequence is TGTGCCAGCAGCCCGGGACAGGGCCTCTCTGGGGCCAACGTCCTGACTTTC. Translation: CASSPGQGLSGANVLTF.

The rearrangement uses TRBV6-5 and TRBJ1-5; tentatively, D is TRBD1 (5 bases). Germline V gene lookup returns CDR1 MNHEY and CDR2 SVGAGI. The V and J ends lost 5 bases and 3 bases respectively, with 14 bases between them. The CDR3 has 15 residues. CDR3 bases: TGTGCCAGCAGTCCCAGTGGGGCAGACAATCAGCCCCAGCATTTT. Protein sequence: CASSPSGADNQPQHF.

The CDR3 reads CASSSRSGLAGTQYF. The CDR3 DNA follows: TGTGCCAGCAGCTCTCGTAGCGGGCTGGCTGGGACCCAGTACTTC. J is TRBJ2-5 and V is TRBV7-2; 7 bases fit TRBD2. The CDR3 has 15 residues. V was pared by 4 bases and J by 7 bases, with 12 bases of the junction left unmatched. CDR1 and CDR2 from the germline V gene are SGHTA and FQGNSA.

The V gene is TRBV28, the J gene TRBJ2-2, with D maybe TRBD1 (6 bases). V dropped 6 bases and J dropped 3 bases, with 14 bases sitting between them. Germline CDR1 MDHEN, CDR2 SYDVKM. CDR3 length: 15 amino acids. The CDR3 reads CASRTGILDTGELFF. CDR3 coding DNA: TGTGCCAGCAGAACAGGGATTTTGGACACCGGGGAGCTGTTTTTT.

This rearrangement joins TRBV18 to TRBJ1-2; TRBD1 is a possible D gene (5 bases). V was clipped by 3 bases and J by 1 base, with 18 bases between them. Germline CDR1 reads KGHSH; CDR2 reads LQKENI. The CDR3 is 17 residues long. The CDR3 reads CASSPGQGLTVNYGYTF. CDR3 nucleotide sequence: TGTGCCAGCTCACCGGGGCAGGGCCTCACCGTTAACTATGGCTACACCTTC.

Concerning this clone itself: The same CDR3 is also encoded by other DNA sequences in this sample. The V gene is TRBV27, the J gene TRBJ2-5; D may be TRBD2 (5 bases). The CDR3 is made up of 14 amino acids. CDR1 is MNHEY, CDR2 SMNVEV, per germline (reference sequence). Trimming took off 3 bases at V and 5 bases at J, with 13 bases between the two ends. The CDR3 loop reads CASSFLGVGETQYF. The CDR3 region has the DNA TGTGCCAGCAGTTTTCTCGGGGTAGGGGAGACCCAGTACTTC.

This clone was counted a few times. The chain is built from TRBV7-2 and TRBJ1-5; D is unclear. Germline V gene sequence: CDR1 SGHTA, CDR2 FQGNSA. This CDR3 comprises 15 residues. V lost 5 bases and J 1 base, leaving 12 bases between the germline ends. The CDR3 region is CASSPLLYSNQPQHF. The CDR3 DNA sequence: TGTGCCAGCAGCCCACTACTATACAGCAATCAGCCCCAGCATTTT.

This clone has just one count. This rearrangement joins TRBV4-3 to TRBJ1-1; D unresolved. The CDR3 extends over 14 amino acids. Germline CDR1 and CDR2: LGHNA and YSLEER. Deletions cut 3 bases from V and 0 bases from J, with 8 bases between. This CDR3 is CASSQQVVNTEAFF. The CDR3 DNA reads as TGCGCCAGCAGCCAGCAGGTGGTGAACACTGAAGCTTTCTTT.

This clone appeared once. The chain is built from TRBV7-8 and TRBJ1-4, with 9 bases lining up with TRBD1. Germline CDR1 and CDR2: SGHVS and FQNEAQ. Germline trimming cut 6 bases from V and 0 bases from J; bases unmatched to any gene: 5. The CDR3 is made up of 16 amino acids. CDR3 region: CASRGTGISTNEKLFF. CDR3 coding DNA: TGTGCCAGCAGGGGGACAGGGATTTCAACTAATGAAAAACTGTTTTTT.

The CDR3, as DNA: TGTGCCAGCAGCGGACAGGGGAATCAGCCCCAGCATTTT. Its protein product is CASSGQGNQPQHF. The genes are TRBV2 and TRBJ1-5; the match to TRBD1 covers 9 bases. With V trimmed by 6 bases and J by 4 bases, 1 base remained unmatched. The germline CDR1 and CDR2 sequences are SNHLY and FYNNEI. This CDR3 is built from 13 residues.

This clone was observed a few times. CDR3 protein: CASSLEPAGGGLEQYF. CDR3 sequence (DNA): TGCGCCAGCAGCTTGGAACCAGCGGGAGGAGGGCTCGAGCAGTACTTC. The J gene is TRBJ2-7, the V gene TRBV5-1, with 9 nucleotides matching TRBD2. Germline V gene sequence: CDR1 SGHRS, CDR2 YFSETQ. The CDR3 runs to 16 residues. V trimming: 0 bases; J trimming: 6 bases; junction bases outside the gene matches: 10.